This TCR beta chain was observed in a study of T cells in Graves' hyperthyroidism and ophthalmopathy. This clonotype came up many times. There are 15 residues in the CDR3. CDR1 is MGHRA and CDR2 is YSYEKL in the germline V gene. Trimming left V 0 bases short and J 4 bases short, with 12 bases between. From RNA transcripts, TCR beta CDR3 regions were amplified. TCR CDR3 regions were first amplified by RT-PCR with HTBI primers. TCRdb redid the calling of the multiplex PCR reads with MiXCR, one entry per CDR3 protein. The sample records about 560,000 distinct CDR3 sequences, about a sixth being singletons. Graves' hyperthyroidism was deemed stable given no ophthalmopathy progression within 18 months.

The chain carries TRBV4-1 and TRBJ1-2; D remains ambiguous. Input material: blood. The source is a young woman with Graves' hyperthyroidism. This CDR3 reads CASSQEGWQVYGYTF. DNA of the CDR3: TGCGCCAGCAGCCAAGAGGGGTGGCAGGTCTATGGCTACACCTTC.